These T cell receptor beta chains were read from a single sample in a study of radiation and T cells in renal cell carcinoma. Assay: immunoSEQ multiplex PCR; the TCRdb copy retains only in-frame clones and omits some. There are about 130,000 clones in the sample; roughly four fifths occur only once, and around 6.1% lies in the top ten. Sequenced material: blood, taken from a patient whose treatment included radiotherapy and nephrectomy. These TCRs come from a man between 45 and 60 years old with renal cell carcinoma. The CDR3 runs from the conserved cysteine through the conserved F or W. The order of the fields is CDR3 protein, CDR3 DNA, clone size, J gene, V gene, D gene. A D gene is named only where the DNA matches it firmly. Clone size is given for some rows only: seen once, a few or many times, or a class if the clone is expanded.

CASSVDVDQPQHF | TGTGCCAGCAGCGTAGACGTGGATCAGCCCCAGCATTTT | NA | TRBJ1-5 | TRBV9 | NA
CASSSTLTGPEQYF | TGTGCCAGCAGTTCTACTCTGACAGGGCCCGAGCAGTACTTC | few | TRBJ2-7 | TRBV6-5 | TRBD1
CASSPRWGDYGYTF | TGTGCCAGCTCACCACGCTGGGGTGACTATGGCTACACCTTC | NA | TRBJ1-2 | TRBV18 | NA
CASCKGEVGELFF | TGTGCCAGCTGTAAAGGGGAGGTCGGGGAGCTGTTTTTT | NA | TRBJ2-2 | TRBV6-6 | NA
CASSYSWTGGHEQFF | TGTGCCAGCAGTTACTCGTGGACAGGGGGTCATGAGCAGTTCTTC | NA | TRBJ2-1 | TRBV6-5 | TRBD1
CASSNRDRVLSYEQYF | TGTGCCAGCAGCAACCGGGACAGGGTTCTCTCCTACGAGCAGTACTTC | NA | TRBJ2-7 | TRBV21-1 | NA
CASSIAQAVTDTQYF | TGCGCCAGCAGCATTGCACAGGCGGTCACAGATACGCAGTATTTT | NA | TRBJ2-3 | TRBV5-1 | NA
CASSLERRGLHSGNTIYF | TGTGCCAGCAGCTTAGAGCGGAGGGGGCTTCACTCTGGAAACACCATATATTTT | once | TRBJ1-3 | TRBV7-8 | TRBD1
CSADWGGTDTQYF | TGCAGCGCTGATTGGGGGGGCACAGATACGCAGTATTTT | NA | TRBJ2-3 | TRBV29-1 | NA
CASRHIGGGAKNIQYF | TGCGCCAGCAGACATATAGGCGGGGGTGCCAAAAACATTCAGTACTTC | NA | TRBJ2-4 | TRBV4-1 | TRBD2
CASSVSLPYEQYF | TGTGCCAGCAGTGTTAGCCTCCCCTACGAGCAGTACTTC | NA | TRBJ2-7 | TRBV27 | NA
CASSPLERPEAFF | TGTGCCAGCAGCCCGTTGGAGAGGCCTGAAGCTTTCTTT | NA | TRBJ1-1 | TRBV7-2 | NA
CASSLGLFHFF | TGTGCCAGCAGCTTAGGACTTTTCCACTTCTTC | NA | TRBJ2-1 | TRBV7-9 | NA
CASSTGGRGQPQHF | TGTGCCAGCAGCACAGGAGGCAGGGGTCAGCCCCAGCATTTT | NA | TRBJ1-5 | TRBV5-5 | NA
CASSPRGASGNTIYF | TGTGCCAGCAGCCCCCGGGGGGCCTCTGGAAACACCATATATTTT | once | TRBJ1-3 | TRBV9 | NA
CASTPGVAAYGYTF | TGCGCCAGCACCCCCGGGGTGGCAGCCTATGGCTACACCTTC | NA | TRBJ1-2 | TRBV4-1 | NA
CASSPTQIYGYTF | TGTGCCAGCTCACCGACACAGATCTATGGCTACACCTTC | NA | TRBJ1-2 | TRBV18 | NA
CAWSAGTSGVETQYF | TGTGCCTGGAGCGCGGGGACTAGCGGGGTTGAGACCCAGTACTTC | NA | TRBJ2-5 | TRBV30 | TRBD2
CASSDGIRGSYEQYF | TGTGCCAGCAGTGACGGAATCAGGGGCAGTTACGAGCAGTACTTC | NA | TRBJ2-7 | TRBV2 | NA
CASSFPGSTDTQYF | TGTGCCAGCAGCTTCCCCGGTAGCACAGATACGCAGTATTTT | NA | TRBJ2-3 | TRBV5-6 | NA
CASSLNGQPQHF | TGTGCCAGCAGCTTAAATGGTCAGCCCCAGCATTTT | NA | TRBJ1-5 | TRBV11-2 | NA
CASSFGGPTDTQYF | TGCGCCAGCAGCTTCGGGGGTCCTACAGATACGCAGTATTTT | NA | TRBJ2-3 | TRBV5-1 | NA
CASSLDRLIYGYTF | TGTGCCAGCAGCTTAGATCGTTTGATCTATGGCTACACCTTC | NA | TRBJ1-2 | TRBV7-9 | NA
CASSFTSGQETQYF | TGTGCCAGCAGTTTTACTAGCGGCCAAGAGACCCAGTACTTC | NA | TRBJ2-5 | TRBV6-1 | TRBD2
CASSVAYQNTDTQYF | TGTGCCAGCAGTGTGGCCTACCAAAACACAGATACGCAGTATTTT | NA | TRBJ2-3 | TRBV2 | NA
CASSLVDSTEAFF | TGTGCCAGCAGCTTGGTAGACAGCACTGAAGCTTTCTTT | NA | TRBJ1-1 | TRBV5-4 | NA
CASSDGTGGNYGYTF | TGTGCCAGCAGTGACGGGACAGGGGGGAACTATGGCTACACCTTC | NA | TRBJ1-2 | TRBV6-4 | TRBD1
CATPQTAHQPQHF | TGTGCCACCCCACAGACAGCTCATCAGCCCCAGCATTTT | NA | TRBJ1-5 | TRBV27 | NA
CASSFRQGESNQPQHF | TGTGCCAGTAGTTTCAGACAGGGGGAAAGCAATCAGCCCCAGCATTTT | once | TRBJ1-5 | TRBV19 | TRBD1
CASSEVGGGDTQYF | TGTGCCAGCAGTGAGGTCGGGGGTGGCGATACGCAGTATTTT | NA | TRBJ2-3 | TRBV2 | NA
CASSGTGGPGNQPQHF | TGTGCCAGTAGTGGGACGGGGGGGCCGGGCAATCAGCCCCAGCATTTT | NA | TRBJ1-5 | TRBV19 | NA
CASSREAYGAGGYTF | TGTGCCAGCAGCCGGGAGGCTTACGGGGCGGGTGGCTACACCTTC | NA | TRBJ1-2 | TRBV6-5 | NA
CASSIGGGNTEAFF | TGTGCCAGTAGTATAGGGGGGGGAAACACTGAAGCTTTCTTT | NA | TRBJ1-1 | TRBV19 | NA
CASSIGTHVNTEAFF | TGTGCCAGTAGTATCGGTACCCACGTGAACACTGAAGCTTTCTTT | NA | TRBJ1-1 | TRBV19 | NA
CASRNRDSSQETQYF | TGTGCCAGCAGGAACCGGGACTCATCCCAAGAGACCCAGTACTTC | once | TRBJ2-5 | TRBV6-4 | NA
CASSLYRGPSTEAFF | TGTGCCAGCAGTTTATACAGGGGGCCCAGCACTGAAGCTTTCTTT | once | TRBJ1-1 | TRBV27 | TRBD1
CASRGSTGPSEKLFF | TGTGCCAGCAGGGGATCGACAGGACCCTCGGAAAAACTGTTTTTT | NA | TRBJ1-4 | TRBV6-5 | NA
CASSLAAGHQPQHF | TGCGCCAGCAGCTTGGCCGCGGGGCATCAGCCCCAGCATTTT | NA | TRBJ1-5 | TRBV5-1 | NA
CASSLEDRATEAFF | TGTGCCAGCAGCTTGGAGGACAGAGCTACTGAAGCTTTCTTT | NA | TRBJ1-1 | TRBV5-4 | NA
CASSVEDSPLHF | TGTGCCAGCAGCGTAGAGGATTCACCCCTCCACTTT | NA | TRBJ1-6 | TRBV9 | NA
CASSSQKRDTQYF | TGTGCCAGCAGCTCCCAAAAACGGGATACGCAGTATTTT | NA | TRBJ2-3 | TRBV7-6 | NA
CASSLAGGSENEQYF | TGTGCCAGCAGTTTAGCGGGGGGGAGCGAAAACGAGCAGTACTTC | NA | TRBJ2-7 | TRBV6-5 | TRBD2
CASSLIGGTGELFF | TGTGCCAGCAGCTTAATAGGTGGCACCGGGGAGCTGTTTTTT | NA | TRBJ2-2 | TRBV7-3 | NA